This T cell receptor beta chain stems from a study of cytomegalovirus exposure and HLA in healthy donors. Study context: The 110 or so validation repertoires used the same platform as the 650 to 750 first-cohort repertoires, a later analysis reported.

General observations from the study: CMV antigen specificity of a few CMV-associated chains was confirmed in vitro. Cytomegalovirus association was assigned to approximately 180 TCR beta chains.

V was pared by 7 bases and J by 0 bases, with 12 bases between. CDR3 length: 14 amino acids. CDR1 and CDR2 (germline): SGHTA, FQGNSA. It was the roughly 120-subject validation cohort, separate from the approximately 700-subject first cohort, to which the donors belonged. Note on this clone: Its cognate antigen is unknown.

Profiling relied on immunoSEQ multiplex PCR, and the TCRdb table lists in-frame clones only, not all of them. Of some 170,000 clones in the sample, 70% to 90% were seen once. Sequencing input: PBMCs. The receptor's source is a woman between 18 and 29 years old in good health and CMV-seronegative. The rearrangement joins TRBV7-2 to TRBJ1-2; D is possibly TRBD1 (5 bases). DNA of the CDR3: TGTGCCAGCACCCCAGGGTTCCCTAACTATGGCTACACCTTC. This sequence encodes CASTPGFPNYGYTF.